This TCR beta chain was documented in a study of OX40 agonist ivuxolimab in advanced cancers. Both ends counted, the CDR3 spans 15 residues. Germline V lookup: CDR1 MDHEN, CDR2 SYDVKM. As to this clone: Because the CDR3's place on the DNA is in doubt, the DNA is left out and the CDR3 is given as listed by TCRdb. The identical CDR3 is also encoded by other nucleotide sequences in the sample.

The repertoire was sequenced with immunoSEQ multiplex PCR; TCRdb's copy has only in-frame clones and lacks some. The sample yields 100,000 or so clones, 95% to 96% seen once. The clonotype was recovered from an adult with an advanced solid tumor such as melanoma, head and neck, liver or kidney cancer. The rearrangement uses TRBV28 and TRBJ1-5. This material consisted of CD4+ or CD8+ T cells sorted from blood, taken in a trial of the OX40 agonist ivuxolimab. The CDR3 region is CASSTSTEPNQPQHF.